This T cell receptor beta chain was profiled in a study of blood T cell repertoires in COVID-19. The overall study: Sites in the United States, Italy and Spain provided acute and convalescent COVID-19 samples. PBMCs, B-cell-depleted T cells, or T cells were the source of the cDNA or gDNA that made up the material.

V lost 1 base and J lost 4, with 6 bases in between. This CDR3 has 13 amino acids. The germline V gene has CDR1 SGDLS and CDR2 YYNGEE. As originally analysed: For nucleated cells, counts were estimated from reference gene primer amplification. Repertoires were generated with immunoSEQ multiplex PCR, while TCRdb's copy carries only in-frame clones and drops some. That table furnishes V, J and clone size, whereas the DNA furnished D and trimming. The top ten hold less than 3% of the sample, which has about 140,000 clones, 85% seen once. The sequencing sample was made of peripheral blood. The clonotype originates from a man between 45 and 60 years old with acute or convalescent COVID-19. The chain couples TRBV9 to TRBJ1-3; no reliable D call. The CDR3 DNA sequence: TGTGCCAGCAGCGTACGTACAGGAAACACCATATATTTT. Its protein is CASSVRTGNTIYF.